This T cell receptor beta chain was recorded in a study of monozygotic twins with inflammatory bowel disease. Per germline, CDR1 SGHRS and CDR2 YFSETQ. This CDR3 region has 14 residues. Incorporation of UMIs carrying a 6-nucleotide sample barcode was performed by template switching. TCRdb re-called the 5' RACE reads; one entry per CDR3 protein, DNA not given. Its clone listing holds some 440,000 distinct CDR3 sequences. Sequenced material: blood. This sequence joins TRBV5-1 and TRBJ2-5; TCRdb's assignment of TRBD1 cannot be checked, as there is no DNA. This TCR was sampled from a human donor with ulcerative colitis or Crohn's disease, or a healthy co-twin of an affected twin (not recorded which). CDR3 sequence reads: CASSLTGASETQYF.